This T cell receptor (beta chain) was observed in a study of identical twins. General study findings and limits: Invariant populations such as MAIT and iNKT cells could partly muddle zero-insertion analyses.

This CDR3 is built from 13 residues. V was trimmed by 5 bases and J by 6 bases, leaving 14 bases between them. Germline V gives CDR1 MNHNS, CDR2 SASEGT. Using its own MiXCR run on the 5' RACE reads, TCRdb lists one record per CDR3 protein. The sample has about 720,000 distinct CDR3 sequences, roughly 18% seen once. This clonotype was seen a handful of times. Its matching antigen is unknown. The data also belong to a second study, concerning T cells expressing NK-cell markers. That paper notes: NKG2C+ dominant clonotype frequencies in six or seven donors were roughly 1.0-7.5% of CD8+ T cells.

The TCR originated in a woman between 18 and 30 years old in good health. The sequenced sample was PBMCs. This rearrangement joins TRBV6-1 to TRBJ2-7, with D maybe TRBD1 (5 bases). The CDR3 region has the DNA TGTGCCAGCAGTCCCATGTCAGGGCTCGAGCAGTACTTC. It codes for CASSPMSGLEQYF.